This entry describes one TCR beta chain. This specimen belongs to a study of blood T cell repertoires in COVID-19. Study-level information: The United States, Italy and Spain supplied acute and convalescent COVID-19 samples. PBMCs, B-cell-depleted T cells, or T cells provided the cDNA or gDNA that made up the material.

In the authors' workflow: Amplifying reference gene primers gave estimates of nucleated cell counts. Sequencing used immunoSEQ multiplex PCR; TCRdb keeps in-frame clones, though not all of them. Clone size and the V and J calls come from that table; the DNA yielded D and trimming. The table records about 89,000 clones, around nine tenths of them present only once. CDR3 size: 13 residues. Trimming shortened V by 0 bases and J by 8 bases, and 9 bases separated the two germline ends. Germline CDR1 SGDLS, CDR2 YYNGEE. The sample consisted of peripheral blood. This chain uses TRBV9 with TRBJ1-5; no clear D gene. The clonotype originates from an elderly man with active or convalescent COVID-19. CDR3 nucleotides: TGTGCCAGCAGCGTAGACCCGCGGGAGCCCCAGCATTTT. Protein sequence: CASSVDPREPQHF.